This T cell receptor beta chain appears in the sequencing data of a study of T-cell memory formation after mild COVID-19 (dated by TCRdb to about 2021). About the study as a whole: TCR sequence clusters from the two donors were found to be largely donor specific. T-cell clones expanding and contracting after mild COVID-19 in a couple of donors were tracked by longitudinal TCRalpha and TCRbeta repertoire sequencing. The cohort comprised two young, previously healthy adult volunteers, one female and one male.

This clonotype was counted a few times. The antigen it recognizes is unknown. There are no base qualities to consult, and no much larger clone falls within one base. Overall study results and their limits: Clones contracting from day 15 to 85 had balanced CD4/CD8 phenotypes, while a second wave expanding from day 15 to 37 was biased towards CD4+. The study included only a couple of mild cases, and larger cohorts that include severe cases with pre-infection samples were judged to be necessary. Some responding clones were detected in pre-infection memory, which suggested that pre-existing cross-reactive memory T cells had joined the SARS-CoV-2 response. SARS-CoV-2 specificity of the second-wave clones peaking on day 37 was not confirmed. Contracting CD4+ clones appeared mostly in the CM and EM memory subsets, whereas CD8+ clones were enriched in EMRA.

The CDR3 contains 16 residues, cysteine and phenylalanine counted. The sequence is cut down to CDR3 DNA, 48 bases in frame from base 1. Trimming at the junction amounts to 7 bases on V and 6 bases on J, and the germline ends lie 22 bases apart. The sample was run on an Illumina NovaSeq 6000. Using 5'RACE with constant-segment primers, TCRalpha and TCRbeta cDNA libraries were constructed, with sample barcodes and unique molecular identifiers added in the process. Trizol reagent was used to extract RNA from every sample. The libraries were amplified in two PCR steps, and the second step added a second sample barcode and Illumina TruSeq adapters. Sequencing of libraries was performed on an Illumina NovaSeq with 2 x 150 bp paired-end reads. In the original analysis: Reads were demultiplexed and collapsed into UMI-guided consensus sequences with migec v1.2.7. Using mixcr v2.1.11, UMI consensuses were aligned to TRA and TRB V and J templates and then assembled into clonotypes. A clonotype was counted as expanded or contracted only when both edgeR and NoisET called the clonotype significant, with the noise models trained on biological replicates. edgeR calls used a false discovery rate-adjusted p below 0.01 and a log2 fold-change threshold of 1. PCA with hierarchical clustering of max-normalized trajectories of the 1000 most abundant clonotypes was used as exploratory dynamics analysis. The CD4 or CD8 phenotype of responding clones was assigned using the separately sequenced CD4+ and CD8+ repertoires. TCRdb reworked the public reads: Q25 trimming with fastp, MiXCR clone assembly, productive beta chains retained. Rows matching on CDR3 protein sequence are summarized as one entry with the most common DNA and genes. The V and J calls and clone size come from TCRdb's table, not from the authors' own analysis. Within this sample are nearly 250,000 distinct CDR3 sequences, with 15% to 19% of them counted one time only. The ten most abundant clones make up under 2.5% of the sample.

Ficoll-Paque density gradient centrifugation was used to isolate PBMCs. The sequence came from an adult woman who had mild COVID-19 (a few samples of this study predate the infection). The sample titles of this study are shuffled in the database, so cell type and time point are left out; the donor was told from shared clones. The sequenced sample consisted of PBMCs or a T cell subset sorted from them (not recorded which). The rearranged segments are TRBV12-3 or TRBV12-4 and TRBJ2-1; the D gene is possibly TRBD2, with 5 bases matching. The CDR3 region has the sequence CASTSQEASISNEQFF. The DNA sequence is as follows: TGTGCCAGCACCTCTCAAGAGGCTAGCATCAGCAATGAGCAGTTCTTC.